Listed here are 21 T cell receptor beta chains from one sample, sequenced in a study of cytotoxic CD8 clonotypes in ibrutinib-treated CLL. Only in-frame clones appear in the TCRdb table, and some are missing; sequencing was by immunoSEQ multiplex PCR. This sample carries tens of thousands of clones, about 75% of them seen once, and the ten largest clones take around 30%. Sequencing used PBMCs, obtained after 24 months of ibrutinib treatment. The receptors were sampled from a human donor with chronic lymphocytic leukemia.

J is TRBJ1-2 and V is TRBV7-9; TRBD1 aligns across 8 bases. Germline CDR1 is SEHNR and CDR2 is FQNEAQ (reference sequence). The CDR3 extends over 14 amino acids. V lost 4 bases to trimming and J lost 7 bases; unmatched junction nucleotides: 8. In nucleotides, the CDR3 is TGTGCCAGCAGCTCACAGCAGGGGGCGAGTGGCTACACCTTC. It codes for CASSSQQGASGYTF.

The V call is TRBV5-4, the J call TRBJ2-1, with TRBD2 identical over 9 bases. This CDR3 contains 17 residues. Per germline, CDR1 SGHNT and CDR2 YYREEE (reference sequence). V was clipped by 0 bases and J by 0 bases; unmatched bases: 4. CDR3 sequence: CASSLEGGGVSYNEQFF. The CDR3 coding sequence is TGTGCCAGCAGCTTGGAGGGCGGGGGGGTCTCCTACAATGAGCAGTTCTTC.

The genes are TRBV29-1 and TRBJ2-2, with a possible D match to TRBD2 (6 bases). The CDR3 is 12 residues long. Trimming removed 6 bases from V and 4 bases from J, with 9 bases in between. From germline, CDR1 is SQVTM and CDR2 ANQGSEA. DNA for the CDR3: TGCAGCGTGGGAGCGGGCACCGGGGAGCTGTTTTTT. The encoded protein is CSVGAGTGELFF.

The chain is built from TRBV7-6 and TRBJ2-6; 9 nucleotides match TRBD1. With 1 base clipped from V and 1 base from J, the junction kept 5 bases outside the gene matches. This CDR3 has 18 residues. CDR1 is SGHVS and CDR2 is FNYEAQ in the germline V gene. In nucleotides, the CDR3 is TGTGCCAGCAGCTTAGAAACAGGGGGCGCGTCTGGGGCCAACGTCCTGACTTTC. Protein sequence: CASSLETGGASGANVLTF.

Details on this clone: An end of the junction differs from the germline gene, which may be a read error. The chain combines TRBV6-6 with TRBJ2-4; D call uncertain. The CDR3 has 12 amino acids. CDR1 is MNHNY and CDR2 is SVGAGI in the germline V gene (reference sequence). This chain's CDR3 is CASSYFLGPVDF. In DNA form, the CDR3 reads TGTGCCAGCAGTTACTTTTTAGGACCGGTGGACTTC.

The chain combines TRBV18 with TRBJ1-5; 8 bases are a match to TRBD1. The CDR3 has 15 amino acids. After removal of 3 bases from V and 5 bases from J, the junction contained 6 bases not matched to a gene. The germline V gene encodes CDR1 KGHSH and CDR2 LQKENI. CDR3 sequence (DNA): TGTGCCAGCTCACCCAGGACAGGGACTGATCAGCCCCAGCATTTT. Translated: CASSPRTGTDQPQHF.

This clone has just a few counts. The CDR3 coding sequence is TGTGCCAGCAGCTTCTGGACAGGGGAGGATGAGCAGTTCTTC. Encoded protein: CASSFWTGEDEQFF. This chain uses TRBV11-2 with TRBJ2-1; 9 nucleotides line up with TRBD1. The germline gives CDR1 SGHAT, CDR2 FQNNGV. Germline trimming cut 3 bases from V and 8 bases from J; bases unmatched to any gene: 5. This CDR3 is built from 14 residues.

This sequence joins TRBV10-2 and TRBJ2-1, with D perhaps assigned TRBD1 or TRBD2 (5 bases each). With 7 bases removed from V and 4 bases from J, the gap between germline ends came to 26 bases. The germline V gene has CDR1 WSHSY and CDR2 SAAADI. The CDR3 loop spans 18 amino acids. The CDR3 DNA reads TGCGCCAGCACCCGCTTAGTTTTGTCGGGGCCAGAATACAATGAGCAGTTCTTC. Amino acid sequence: CASTRLVLSGPEYNEQFF.

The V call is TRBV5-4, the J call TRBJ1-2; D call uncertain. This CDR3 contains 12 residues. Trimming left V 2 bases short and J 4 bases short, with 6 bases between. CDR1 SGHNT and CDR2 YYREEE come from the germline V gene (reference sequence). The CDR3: CASSFDTYGYTF. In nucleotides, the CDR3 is TGTGCCAGCAGCTTCGACACCTATGGCTACACCTTC. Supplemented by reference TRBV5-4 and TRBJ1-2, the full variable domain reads ETGVTQSPTHLIKTRGQQVTLRCSSQSGHNTVSWYQQALGQGPQFIFQYYREEENGRGNFPPRFSGLQFPNYSSELNVNALELDDSALYLCASSFDTYGYTFGSGTRLTVV.

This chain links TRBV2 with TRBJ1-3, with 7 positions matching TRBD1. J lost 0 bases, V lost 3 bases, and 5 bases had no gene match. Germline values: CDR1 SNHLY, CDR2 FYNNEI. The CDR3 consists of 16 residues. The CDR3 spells CASSDDREGSGNTIYF. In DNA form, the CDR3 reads TGTGCCAGCAGTGATGACAGGGAAGGCTCTGGAAACACCATATATTTT.

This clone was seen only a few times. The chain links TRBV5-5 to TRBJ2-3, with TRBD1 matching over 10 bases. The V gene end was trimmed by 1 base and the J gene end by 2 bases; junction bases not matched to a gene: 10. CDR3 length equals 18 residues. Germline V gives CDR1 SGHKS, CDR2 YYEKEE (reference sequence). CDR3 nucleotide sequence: TGTGCCAGCAGCTTGTCCGGAGGGACAGGGGCCCTCACAGATACGCAGTATTTT. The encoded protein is CASSLSGGTGALTDTQYF.

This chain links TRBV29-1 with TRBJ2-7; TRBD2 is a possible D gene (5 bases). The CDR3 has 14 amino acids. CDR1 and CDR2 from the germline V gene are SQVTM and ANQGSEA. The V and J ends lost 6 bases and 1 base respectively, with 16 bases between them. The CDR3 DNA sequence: TGCAGCGTGAGAGGGTTGGGGAATTCCTACGAGCAGTACTTC. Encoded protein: CSVRGLGNSYEQYF.

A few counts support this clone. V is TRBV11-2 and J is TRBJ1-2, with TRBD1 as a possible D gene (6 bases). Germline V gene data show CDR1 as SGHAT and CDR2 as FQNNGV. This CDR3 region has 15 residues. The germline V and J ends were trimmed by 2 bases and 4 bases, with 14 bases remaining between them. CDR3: CASSLSVDSSYGYTF. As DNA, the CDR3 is TGTGCCAGCAGCTTATCTGTGGACAGTTCCTATGGCTACACCTTC.

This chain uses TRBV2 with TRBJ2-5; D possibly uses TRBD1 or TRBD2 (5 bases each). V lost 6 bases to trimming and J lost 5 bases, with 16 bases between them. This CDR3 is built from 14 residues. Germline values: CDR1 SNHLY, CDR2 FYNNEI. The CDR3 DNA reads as TGTGCCAGCAGGGTTGGGACGGAGACGGAGACCCAGTACTTC. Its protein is CASRVGTETETQYF. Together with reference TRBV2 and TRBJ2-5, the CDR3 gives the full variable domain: EPEVTQTPSHQVTQMGQEVILRCVPISNHLYFYWYRQILGQKVEFLVSFYNNEISEKSEIFDDQFSVERPDGSNFTLKIRSTKLEDSAMYFCASRVGTETETQYFGPGTRLLVL.

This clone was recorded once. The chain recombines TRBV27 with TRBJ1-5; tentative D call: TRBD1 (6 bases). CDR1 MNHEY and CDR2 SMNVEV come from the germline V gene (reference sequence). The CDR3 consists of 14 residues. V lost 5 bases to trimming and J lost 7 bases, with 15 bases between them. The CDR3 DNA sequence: TGTGCCAGCAGTCTTACAGGGACGAACCAGCCCCAGCATTTT. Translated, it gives CASSLTGTNQPQHF.

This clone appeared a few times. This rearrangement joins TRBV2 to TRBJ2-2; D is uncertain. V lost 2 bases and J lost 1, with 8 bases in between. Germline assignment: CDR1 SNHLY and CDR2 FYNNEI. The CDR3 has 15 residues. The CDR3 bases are TGTGCCAGCAGTGAATCGAGAGTGAACACCGGGGAGCTGTTTTTT. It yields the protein CASSESRVNTGELFF. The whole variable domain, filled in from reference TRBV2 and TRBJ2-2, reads EPEVTQTPSHQVTQMGQEVILRCVPISNHLYFYWYRQILGQKVEFLVSFYNNEISEKSEIFDDQFSVERPDGSNFTLKIRSTKLEDSAMYFCASSESRVNTGELFFGEGSRLTVL.

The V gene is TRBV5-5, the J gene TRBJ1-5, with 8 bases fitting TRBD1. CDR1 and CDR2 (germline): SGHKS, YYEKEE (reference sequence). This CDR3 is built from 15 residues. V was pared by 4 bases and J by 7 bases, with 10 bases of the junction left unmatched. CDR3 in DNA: TGTGCCAGCAGCATAGGACAGGGAAGTTACCAGCCCCAGCATTTT. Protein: CASSIGQGSYQPQHF.

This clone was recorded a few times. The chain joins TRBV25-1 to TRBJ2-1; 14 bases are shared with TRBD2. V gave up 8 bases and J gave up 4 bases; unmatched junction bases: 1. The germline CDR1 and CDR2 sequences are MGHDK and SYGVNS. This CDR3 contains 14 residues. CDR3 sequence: CASRTSGGYNEQFF. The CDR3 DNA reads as TGTGCCAGCCGGACTAGCGGGGGGTACAATGAGCAGTTCTTC. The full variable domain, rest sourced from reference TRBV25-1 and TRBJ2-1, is EADIYQTPRYLVIGTGKKITLECSQTMGHDKMYWYQQDPGMELHLIHYSYGVNSTEKGDLSSESTVSRIRTEHFPLTLESARPSHTSQYLCASRTSGGYNEQFFGPGTRLTVL.

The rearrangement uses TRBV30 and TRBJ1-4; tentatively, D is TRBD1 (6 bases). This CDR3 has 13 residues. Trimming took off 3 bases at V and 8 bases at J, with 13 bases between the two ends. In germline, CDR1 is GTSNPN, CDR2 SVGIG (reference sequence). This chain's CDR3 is CAWRGGAREKLFF. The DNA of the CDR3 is TGTGCCTGGAGGGGGGGCGCGAGGGAAAAACTGTTTTTT. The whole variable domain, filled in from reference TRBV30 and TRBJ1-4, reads SQTIHQWPATLVQPVGSPLSLECTVEGTSNPNLYWYRQAAGRGLQLLFYSVGIGQISSEVPQNLSASRPQDRQFILSSKKLLLSDSGFYLCAWRGGAREKLFFGSGTQLSVL.

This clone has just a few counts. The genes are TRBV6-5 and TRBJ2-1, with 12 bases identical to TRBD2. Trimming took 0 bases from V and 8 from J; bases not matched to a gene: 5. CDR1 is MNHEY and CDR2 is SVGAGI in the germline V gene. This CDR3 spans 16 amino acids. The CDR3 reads CASSYSLAGGSDEQFF. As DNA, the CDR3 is TGTGCCAGCAGTTACTCACTAGCGGGGGGTAGCGATGAGCAGTTCTTC.

The CDR3 here is CASSSLGLSGNTIYF. The CDR3 nucleotides read TGTGCCAGCAGCTCCCTTGGGCTCTCTGGAAACACCATATATTTT. The chain has TRBV7-9 and TRBJ1-3, with D hard to call. V dropped 4 bases and J dropped 0 bases, with 10 bases sitting between them. CDR1 and CDR2 from the germline V gene are SEHNR and FQNEAQ (reference sequence). CDR3 size: 15 residues.